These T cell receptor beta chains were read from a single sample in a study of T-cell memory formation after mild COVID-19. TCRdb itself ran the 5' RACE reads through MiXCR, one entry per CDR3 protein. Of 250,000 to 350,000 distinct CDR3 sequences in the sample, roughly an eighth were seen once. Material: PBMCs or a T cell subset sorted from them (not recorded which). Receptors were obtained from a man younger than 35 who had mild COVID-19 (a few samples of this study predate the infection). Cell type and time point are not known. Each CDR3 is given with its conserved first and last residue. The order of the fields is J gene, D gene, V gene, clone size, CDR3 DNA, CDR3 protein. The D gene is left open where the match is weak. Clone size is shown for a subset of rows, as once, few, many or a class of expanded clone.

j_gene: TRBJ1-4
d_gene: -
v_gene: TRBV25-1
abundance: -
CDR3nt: TGTGCCAGCAGTGAACAAGGAGAAAAACTGTTTTTT
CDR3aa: CASSEQGEKLFF

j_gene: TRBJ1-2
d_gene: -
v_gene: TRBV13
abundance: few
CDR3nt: TGTGCCAGCAGCTTCGTTCCCGCCCATGGCTACACCTTC
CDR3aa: CASSFVPAHGYTF

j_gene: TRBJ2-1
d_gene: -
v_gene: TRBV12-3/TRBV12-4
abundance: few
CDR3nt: TGTGCCAGCAGGACAAGAAGGTCCTACAATGAGCAGTTCTTC
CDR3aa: CASRTRRSYNEQFF

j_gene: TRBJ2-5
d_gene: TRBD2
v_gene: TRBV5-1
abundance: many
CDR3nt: TGCGCCAGCAGCGGCGACCGGGATGGAGCGGGGATGACGGAGACCCAGTACTTC
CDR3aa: CASSGDRDGAGMTETQYF

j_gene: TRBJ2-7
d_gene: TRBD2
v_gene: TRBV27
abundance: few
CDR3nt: TGTGCCAGCAGCCAAAGGGGTAGGGAGGGCTACGAGCAGTACTTC
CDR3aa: CASSQRGREGYEQYF

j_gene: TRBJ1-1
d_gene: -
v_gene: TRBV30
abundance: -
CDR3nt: TGTGCCTGCGTCGTACCAGGTGGGGACCTTTTTTCGGCTTTCTTT
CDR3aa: CACVVPGGDLFSAFF

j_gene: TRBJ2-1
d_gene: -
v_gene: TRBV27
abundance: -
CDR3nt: TGTGCCAGCTCGACGACTAGTCCTAATGAGCAGTTCTTC
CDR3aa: CASSTTSPNEQFF

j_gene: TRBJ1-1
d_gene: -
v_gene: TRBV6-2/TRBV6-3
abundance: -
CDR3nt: TGTGCCAGCAGTTATGGCTTTGAAGCTTTCTTT
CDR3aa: CASSYGFEAFF

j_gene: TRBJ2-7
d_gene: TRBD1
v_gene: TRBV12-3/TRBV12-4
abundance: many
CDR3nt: TGTGCCAGCAGTCGGGGACAGGTTAACGAGCAGTACTTC
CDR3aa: CASSRGQVNEQYF

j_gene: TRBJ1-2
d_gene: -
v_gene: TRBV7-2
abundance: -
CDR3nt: TGTGCCAGCGGCGGGCTTGCTTATGGCTACACCTTC
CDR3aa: CASGGLAYGYTF

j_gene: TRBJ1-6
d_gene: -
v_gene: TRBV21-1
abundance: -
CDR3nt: TGTGCCAGCAGGACAGATAATTCACCCCTCCACTTT
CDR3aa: CASRTDNSPLHF

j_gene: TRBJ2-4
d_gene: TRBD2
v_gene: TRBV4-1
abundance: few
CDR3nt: TGCGCCAGCAGCCAGACTAGCGGGGGGGGAGTCAAAAACATTCAGTACTTC
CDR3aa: CASSQTSGGGVKNIQYF

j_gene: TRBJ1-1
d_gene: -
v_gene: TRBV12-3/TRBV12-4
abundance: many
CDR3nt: TGTGCCAGCAGTTTAGCTCCCAACACTGAAGCTTTCTTT
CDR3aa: CASSLAPNTEAFF

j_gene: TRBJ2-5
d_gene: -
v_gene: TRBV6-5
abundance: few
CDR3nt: TGTGCCAGCAGTTACTCCCCCAGAAGAGAACAAGAGACCCAGTACTTC
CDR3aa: CASSYSPRREQETQYF

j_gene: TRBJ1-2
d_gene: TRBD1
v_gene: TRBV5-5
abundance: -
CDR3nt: TGTGCCAGCAGCCCCGGGACAGTCAGAACAAACTATGGCTACACCTTC
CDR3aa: CASSPGTVRTNYGYTF

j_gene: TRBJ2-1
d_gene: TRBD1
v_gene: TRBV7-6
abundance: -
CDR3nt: TGTGCCAGCAGCTTCAGACAGGGTCGCAATGAGCAGTTCTTC
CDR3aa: CASSFRQGRNEQFF

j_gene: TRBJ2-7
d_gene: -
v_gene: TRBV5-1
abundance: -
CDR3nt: TGCGCCAGCAGCTTGTTACTAGCCTCCTCCTACGAGCAGTACTTC
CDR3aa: CASSLLLASSYEQYF

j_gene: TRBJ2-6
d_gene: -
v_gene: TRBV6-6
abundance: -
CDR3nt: TGTGCCAGCAGCACTCCAGGGCAGTTAGGAGCCGCTGGGGCCAACGTCCTGACTTTC
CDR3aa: CASSTPGQLGAAGANVLTF

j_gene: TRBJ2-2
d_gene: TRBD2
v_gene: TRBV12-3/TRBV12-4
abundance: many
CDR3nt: TGTGCCAGCAGTTTCCCTAGCGGGGGGCCAACCTTTACCGGGGAGCTGTTTTTT
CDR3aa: CASSFPSGGPTFTGELFF

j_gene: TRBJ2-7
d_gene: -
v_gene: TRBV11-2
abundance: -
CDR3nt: TGTGCCAGCAGCTACCTCGGGGTATCGGTCGTTGAGCAGTACTTC
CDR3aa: CASSYLGVSVVEQYF

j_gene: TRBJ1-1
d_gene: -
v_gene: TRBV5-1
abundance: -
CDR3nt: TGCGCCAGCAGCTCGCTCGGGAGGTCTGAAGCTTTCTTT
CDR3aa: CASSSLGRSEAFF

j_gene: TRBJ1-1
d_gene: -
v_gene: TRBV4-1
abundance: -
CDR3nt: TGCGCCAGCAGCCAACTTCCTGGGGACGAAGCTTTCTTT
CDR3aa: CASSQLPGDEAFF

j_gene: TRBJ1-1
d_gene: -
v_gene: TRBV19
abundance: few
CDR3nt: TGTGCCAGTAGTATATGGGAAAACACTGAAGCTTTCTTT
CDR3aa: CASSIWENTEAFF

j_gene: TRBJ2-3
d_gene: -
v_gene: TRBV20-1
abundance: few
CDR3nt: TGCAGTGCTAGAGAACAGGCTAGCACAGATACGCAGTATTTT
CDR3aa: CSAREQASTDTQYF

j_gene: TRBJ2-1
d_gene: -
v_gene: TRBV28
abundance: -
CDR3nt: TGTGCCAGCAGTTTACAGTACCAGGCGTCCTACAATGAGCAGTTCTTC
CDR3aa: CASSLQYQASYNEQFF

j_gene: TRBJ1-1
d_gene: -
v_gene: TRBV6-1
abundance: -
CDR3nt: TGTGCCAGCACCTTTAGGGTGGGCACTGAAGCTTTCTTT
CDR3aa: CASTFRVGTEAFF

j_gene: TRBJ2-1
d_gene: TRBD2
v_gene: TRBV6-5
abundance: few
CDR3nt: TGTGCCAGCACCCGACTAGCGGACGACAATGAGCAGTTCTTC
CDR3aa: CASTRLADDNEQFF

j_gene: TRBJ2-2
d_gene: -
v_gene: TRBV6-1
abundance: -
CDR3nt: TGTGCCAGCAGTGTAGGTTGGGCGAACACCGGGGAGCTGTTTTTT
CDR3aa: CASSVGWANTGELFF

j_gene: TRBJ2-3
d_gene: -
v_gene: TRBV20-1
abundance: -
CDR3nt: TGCAGTGCCGGGCAGAGCACAGATACGCAGTATTTT
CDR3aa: CSAGQSTDTQYF